The clone carrying this TCR beta chain was seen only a few times. Its antigen is currently unknown. These data are taken from a study of tumor-infiltrating lymphocytes in primary liver carcinoma. Study as a whole: There were roughly 3.5 to 8 million productive TCRbeta reads per sample, a yield similar across tissue types. Findings and limits, study-wide: Relative to blood, tumors carried a significantly larger fraction of the repertoire in their top 250 clones (p = 0.039). No more than about 8-24% of top clones could be seen in all five tumor regions.

V was clipped by 10 bases and J by 9 bases, with 22 bases between them. Germline lookup yields CDR1 MNHNS and CDR2 SASEGT. The CDR3 is 14 residues long. The 20-30 mg bulk tissue piece was not sorted before simultaneous RNA and DNA extraction. Those patients suffered from chronic HBV infection and were treatment-naive. A constant-region primer primed TCR beta cDNA synthesis from around 500 ng of total RNA. Library construction for TCR beta comprised three nested multiplex PCR rounds performed with slightly modified ARM-PCR. TRBV1-TRBV30 forward primers paired with a C-beta reverse primer were used in the first two PCR rounds, which ran roughly 10 cycles each. TCRdb redid the calling of the multiplex PCR reads with MiXCR, one entry per CDR3 protein. The sample includes about 130,000 distinct CDR3 sequences, 64% seen only once; the top ten take 7% to 10%.

Specimen: liver tumor tissue from sampling region 3. Specified subset: tumor region T3, left-lateral pole. The gene calls are TRBV6-1 and TRBJ2-1; D uncertain. The TCR comes from a woman aged 60 to 75 with primary liver carcinoma and hepatitis B virus infection. The CDR3 is CANIPRGGNIEQFF. The DNA of the CDR3 is TGTGCCAACATTCCTAGAGGCGGAAACATTGAGCAGTTCTTC.